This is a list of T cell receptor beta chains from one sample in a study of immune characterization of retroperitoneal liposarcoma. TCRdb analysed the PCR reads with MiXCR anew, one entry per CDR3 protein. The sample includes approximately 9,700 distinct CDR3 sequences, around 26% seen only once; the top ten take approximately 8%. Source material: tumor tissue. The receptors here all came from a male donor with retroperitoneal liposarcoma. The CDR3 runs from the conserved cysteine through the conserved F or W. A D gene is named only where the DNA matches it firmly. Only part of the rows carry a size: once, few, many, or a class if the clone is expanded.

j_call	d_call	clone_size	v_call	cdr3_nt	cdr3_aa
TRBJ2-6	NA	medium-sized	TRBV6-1	TGTGCCAGCAGTGTCCTGGCCGGGAGTCTTAGCTCTGGGGCCAACGTCCTGACTTTC	CASSVLAGSLSSGANVLTF
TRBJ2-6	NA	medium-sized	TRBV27	TGTGCCTGCAGAAGATCTGGGGCCAACGTCCTGACTTTC	CACRRSGANVLTF
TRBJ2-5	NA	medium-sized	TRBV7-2	TGTGCCAGCAGCCTCGGGCGAAACAGGGCAACAGAGACCCAGTACTTC	CASSLGRNRATETQYF
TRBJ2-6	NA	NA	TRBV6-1	TGTGCCAGCAGTAAGGGACACTCTGGGGCCAACGTCCTGACTTTC	CASSKGHSGANVLTF
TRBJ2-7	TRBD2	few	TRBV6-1	TGTGCCAGCAGTGAGCCATCTAGCGGCTCCTACAATGAGCAGTACTTC	CASSEPSSGSYNEQYF
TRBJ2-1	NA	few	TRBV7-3	TGTGCCAGCAGCCGTGGGGGGAACAATGAGCAGTTCTTC	CASSRGGNNEQFF
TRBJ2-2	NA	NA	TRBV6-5	TGTGCCAGCAGCAACCGGGGAGGGGAGCTGTTTTTT	CASSNRGGELFF
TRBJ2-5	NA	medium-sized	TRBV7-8	TGTGCCAGCAGCCAGAGCAGGGTGGAGCAGTACTTC	CASSQSRVEQYF
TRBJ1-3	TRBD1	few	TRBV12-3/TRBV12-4	TGTGCCAGCAGTCTCGTACAGGGGCAAACCTCTGGAAACACCATATATTTT	CASSLVQGQTSGNTIYF
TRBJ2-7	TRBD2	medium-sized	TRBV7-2	TGTGCCAGCAGCTTAGGTAGCGGGAGAACGAATGAGCAGTACTTC	CASSLGSGRTNEQYF